A single sample is the source of the 27 T cell receptor beta chains below, sequenced in a study of T cells in Graves' hyperthyroidism and ophthalmopathy. Amplified TCR beta CDR3 regions came from RNA transcripts. A first-round RT-PCR of the TCR CDR3 used the HTBI primer set. TCRdb analysed the multiplex PCR reads with MiXCR anew, one entry per CDR3 protein. Among about 640,000 distinct CDR3 sequences listed, less than 25% were seen once. The sample consisted of blood. The receptors were sampled from a man aged 25-45 years with Graves' ophthalmopathy.

This clonotype was observed at least ten times. The chain is built from TRBV7-9 and TRBJ1-5; D unresolved. There are 12 residues in the CDR3. The V gene lost 1 base and the J gene lost 7 bases, with 5 bases spanning the gap. The V gene's germline CDR1 is SEHNR and CDR2 FQNEAQ (reference sequence). CDR3: CASSLERQPQHF. The CDR3 nucleotides are TGTGCCAGCAGCTTAGAAAGGCAGCCCCAGCATTTT.

The CDR3 here is CAWRGRGGAGNQPQHF. CDR3 nucleotides: TGTGCCTGGCGGGGGAGAGGGGGCGCCGGCAATCAGCCCCAGCATTTT. This rearrangement joins TRBV30 to TRBJ1-5; 7 bases agree with TRBD1. Germline loops: CDR1 GTSNPN, CDR2 SVGIG (reference sequence). This CDR3 is built from 16 residues. Trimming at V came to 5 bases and at J to 2 bases, leaving 12 bases not matched to a gene.

The J gene is TRBJ2-3, the V gene TRBV19, with D possibly TRBD2 on 6 matching bases. There are 13 residues in the CDR3. Germline CDR1 LNHDA, CDR2 SQIVND (reference sequence). V lost 5 bases, J lost 9 bases, and 15 bases lay in between. The CDR3 bases are TGTGCCAGTAGTGCACATGCGGAGGGGACGCAGTATTTT. Residues: CASSAHAEGTQYF.

The chain combines TRBV5-4 with TRBJ2-5, with D tentatively TRBD1 (6 bases). This CDR3 has 19 amino acids. Trimming removed 4 bases from V and 2 bases from J, with 27 bases in between. Germline lookup yields CDR1 SGHNT and CDR2 YYREEE (reference sequence). CDR3 amino acids: CASSRVLGGGPPLQETQYF. CDR3 in DNA: TGTGCCAGCAGCCGAGTTTTGGGTGGGGGCCCGCCCCTACAAGAGACCCAGTACTTC.

The genes are TRBV7-8 and TRBJ2-2; TRBD1 agrees at 7 bases. This CDR3 has 16 residues. Germline CDR1 is SGHVS and CDR2 is FQNEAQ. V trimming: 3 bases; J trimming: 1 base; junction bases outside the gene matches: 5. CDR3 nucleotides: TGTGCCAGCAGCTTCCGGGACAGCGAGAACACCGGGGAGCTGTTTTTT. Amino acid sequence: CASSFRDSENTGELFF.

V and J are TRBV18 and TRBJ2-7, with a tentative D call TRBD2 (6 bases). Germline values: CDR1 KGHSH, CDR2 LQKENI. V was trimmed by 2 bases and J by 7 bases, leaving 12 bases between them. The CDR3 totals 13 residues. As DNA, the CDR3 is TGTGCCAGCTCACCAATTTCTGGAGGGGAGCAGTACTTC. Protein sequence: CASSPISGGEQYF.

The rearrangement uses TRBV6-2 or TRBV6-3 and TRBJ2-5, with 15 bases aligning to TRBD2. CDR1 and CDR2 (germline): MNHEY, SVGEGT. The CDR3 extends over 15 amino acids. J lost 5 bases, V lost 6 bases, and 4 bases had no gene match. CDR3 bases: TGTGCCAGCAGGGGACTAGCGGGAGGTTTTGAGACCCAGTACTTC. Its translation is CASRGLAGGFETQYF.

The V gene is TRBV5-1, the J gene TRBJ2-7, with a possible D match to TRBD1 (5 bases). This CDR3 has 15 residues. Per the germline V gene, CDR1 is SGHRS and CDR2 is YFSETQ. V lost 4 bases and J lost 3, with 17 bases in between. The CDR3 sequence: CASSLDSKTGYEQYF. The CDR3 DNA is TGCGCCAGCAGCCTAGACAGCAAAACTGGCTACGAGCAGTACTTC. The full variable domain, in which reference TRBV5-1 and TRBJ2-7 provide the parts outside the CDR3, is KAGVTQTPRYLIKTRGQQVTLSCSPISGHRSVSWYQQTPGQGLQFLFEYFSETQRNKGNFPGRFSGRQFSNSRSEMNVSTLELGDSALYLCASSLDSKTGYEQYFGPGTRLTVT.

This clonotype was detected a few times. The V gene is TRBV28, the J gene TRBJ2-7; D is uncertain. Trimming removed 5 bases at V and 5 bases at J, with 16 bases between. Per germline, CDR1 MDHEN and CDR2 SYDVKM. This CDR3 contains 14 residues. The CDR3 region is CASSETARSNEQYF. As DNA, the CDR3 is TGTGCCAGCAGTGAGACTGCACGGTCCAACGAGCAGTACTTC.

This rearrangement joins TRBV20-1 to TRBJ2-5, with 8 bases aligning to TRBD2. CDR3 length: 16 residues. V lost 4 bases, J lost 5 bases, and 15 bases stayed unmatched. Germline CDR1 DFQATT, CDR2 SNEGSKA (reference sequence). The CDR3 nucleotides are TGCAGTGCTACAGAAGGACAGCGGGGACTAGGGGAGACCCAGTACTTC. Amino acids: CSATEGQRGLGETQYF.

The V call is TRBV5-8, the J call TRBJ1-5; D gene ambiguous. This CDR3 is built from 17 residues. V shed 4 bases and J shed 0 bases, with 17 bases lying between them. CDR1 and CDR2 (germline): SGHTS, YDEGEE. CDR3 sequence: CASSEGSIAYSNQPQHF. In nucleotides, the CDR3 is TGTGCCAGCAGCGAGGGCAGCATCGCATATAGCAATCAGCCCCAGCATTTT.

This clonotype was recorded many times. The chain links TRBV5-1 to TRBJ2-1; the D gene is possibly TRBD1 (5 bases). With 3 bases removed from V and 0 bases from J, the gap between germline ends came to 13 bases. This CDR3 region has 16 residues. Germline V gives CDR1 SGHRS, CDR2 YFSETQ. In nucleotides, the CDR3 is TGCGCCAGCAGCTCCCAGGGCGAGCCCTCCTACAATGAGCAGTTCTTC. This translates into CASSSQGEPSYNEQFF.

This chain connects TRBV7-8 to TRBJ1-5; 7 positions match TRBD1. CDR1 and CDR2 (germline): SGHVS, FQNEAQ. The CDR3 consists of 17 residues. The V and J ends lost 5 bases and 4 bases, in that order; junction bases with no gene match: 14. The CDR3 nucleotides read TGTGCCAGCAGCCCTGGACACAGGGGCAGGCTTAATCAGCCCCAGCATTTT. This codes for CASSPGHRGRLNQPQHF.

This clonotype was recorded many times. This chain uses TRBV29-1 with TRBJ2-7; TRBD2 matches 11 bases. The CDR3 covers 14 residues. With 4 bases clipped from V and 1 base from J, the junction kept 3 bases outside the gene matches. Germline CDR1 and CDR2: SQVTM and ANQGSEA. The CDR3 nucleotides read TGCAGCGTTGTTGTAGCGGGAGGGTCCTACGAGCAGTACTTC. Protein product: CSVVVAGGSYEQYF.

V and J are TRBV29-1 and TRBJ2-3; weak D call: TRBD2 (6 bases). V gave up 7 bases and J gave up 6 bases, with 17 bases separating them. The CDR3 contains 13 residues. Germline V gene sequence: CDR1 SQVTM, CDR2 ANQGSEA. The CDR3: CSATPGSLDTQYF. CDR3 coding DNA: TGCAGCGCTACACCCGGGAGTCTGGATACGCAGTATTTT.

This chain links TRBV7-8 with TRBJ2-7; weak D call: TRBD2 (6 bases). V dropped 0 bases and J dropped 2 bases, with 17 bases sitting between them. The CDR3 covers 17 residues. Germline CDR1 reads SGHVS; CDR2 reads FQNEAQ. DNA of the CDR3: TGTGCCAGCAGCTTAGCGGGACCGACTAGTCCGACCTACGAGCAGTACTTC. It encodes CASSLAGPTSPTYEQYF.

Concerning this clonotype: At one end, the junction sequence differs from germline, possibly due to a read error. V and J are TRBV6-1 and TRBJ1-6; D is perhaps TRBD1 (5 bases). Per the germline V gene, CDR1 is MNHNS and CDR2 is SASEGT. The CDR3 length is 14 residues. CDR3 loop: CASRRGRLNSPLNF. In DNA form, the CDR3 reads TGTGCCAGCCGGCGGGGCCGGCTGAATTCACCCCTCAACTTT.

This clonotype was counted a few times. The chain employs TRBV5-1 and TRBJ2-5, with 16 bases fitting TRBD2. Germline V gives CDR1 SGHRS, CDR2 YFSETQ. The trim removed 4 bases at V and 5 bases at J, leaving 8 bases unmatched. This CDR3 contains 17 residues. The CDR3 loop reads CASSRGTSGRAGETQYF. CDR3 sequence (DNA): TGCGCCAGCAGCCGTGGGACTAGCGGGAGGGCCGGTGAGACCCAGTACTTC.

The chain carries TRBV9 and TRBJ2-1; 7 nucleotides match TRBD2. The CDR3 runs to 15 residues. V lost 4 bases, J lost 8 bases, and 12 bases stayed unmatched. Germline V gives CDR1 SGDLS, CDR2 YYNGEE. The CDR3 DNA is TGTGCCAGCAGCCCTGGGGGGGGGTGGGCGGATGAGCAGTTCTTC. It specifies CASSPGGGWADEQFF.

This rearrangement joins TRBV20-1 to TRBJ2-7; D may be TRBD1 or TRBD2 (5 bases each). The CDR3 sequence is 13 residues long. Per germline, CDR1 DFQATT and CDR2 SNEGSKA (reference sequence). V shed 5 bases and J shed 1 base, with 12 bases lying between them. The CDR3 DNA reads TGCAGTGCTTGGGGGTCGGGGTCCTACGAGCAGTACTTC. As protein: CSAWGSGSYEQYF.

This clonotype was recorded many times. The rearrangement joins TRBV11-2 to TRBJ2-3; 9 positions agree with TRBD1. The CDR3 runs 15 residues. Germline trimming cut 5 bases from V and 6 bases from J; bases unmatched to any gene: 9. Germline-derived CDR1 and CDR2 are SGHAT and FQNNGV. CDR3 residues: CASSPGDREVDTQYF. The CDR3 DNA follows: TGTGCCAGCAGCCCCGGGGACAGGGAAGTGGATACGCAGTATTTT. The full variable domain, in which reference TRBV11-2 and TRBJ2-3 provide the parts outside the CDR3, is EAGVAQSPRYKIIEKRQSVAFWCNPISGHATLYWYQQILGQGPKLLIQFQNNGVVDDSQLPKDRFSAERLKGVDSTLKIQPAKLEDSAVYLCASSPGDREVDTQYFGPGTRLTVL.

This rearrangement joins TRBV5-1 to TRBJ2-1; D ambiguous. Germline-derived CDR1 and CDR2 are SGHRS and YFSETQ. The CDR3 has 13 amino acids. V shed 1 base and J shed 7 bases, with 9 bases lying between them. CDR3 loop: CASSLSNLNEQFF. DNA of the CDR3: TGCGCCAGCAGCTTGTCTAACCTAAATGAGCAGTTCTTC.

This clonotype has a handful of counts. This chain uses TRBV30 with TRBJ2-1; the D gene is possibly TRBD2 (5 bases). V lost 0 bases to trimming and J lost 6 bases, with 15 bases between them. Germline V gives CDR1 GTSNPN, CDR2 SVGIG (reference sequence). CDR3 length: 15 amino acids. The CDR3 nucleotides read TGTGCCTGGAGTGTAACGTGGGGAGAGGTCAATGAGCAGTTCTTC. Protein product: CAWSVTWGEVNEQFF.

J is TRBJ2-5 and V is TRBV2; 7 bases map to TRBD1. Germline lookup yields CDR1 SNHLY and CDR2 FYNNEI. The CDR3 totals 12 residues. V lost 8 bases, J lost 5 bases, and 5 bases stayed unmatched. CDR3 sequence reads: CASRDRAETQYF. The CDR3 DNA is TGTGCCAGCCGCGACAGGGCCGAGACCCAGTACTTC. Filled out from reference TRBV2 and TRBJ2-5, the complete variable domain reads EPEVTQTPSHQVTQMGQEVILRCVPISNHLYFYWYRQILGQKVEFLVSFYNNEISEKSEIFDDQFSVERPDGSNFTLKIRSTKLEDSAMYFCASRDRAETQYFGPGTRLLVL.

This sequence joins TRBV7-2 and TRBJ1-1, with a possible D match to TRBD1 (5 bases). Germline CDR1 reads SGHTA; CDR2 reads FQGNSA. The V end was cut by 3 bases, the J end by 4 bases, with 9 bases between. CDR3 size: 13 residues. In DNA, the CDR3 is TGTGCCAGCAGCTTCATGGGGCTCACTGAAGCTTTCTTT. It encodes CASSFMGLTEAFF.

The rearrangement links TRBV12-3 or TRBV12-4 to TRBJ1-3, with D tentatively TRBD1 (5 bases). V was cut by 3 bases and J by 3 bases, with 12 bases left in between. This CDR3 is 15 amino acids long. The CDR3 loop is CASSFGGVVGNTIYF. CDR3 in DNA: TGTGCCAGCAGTTTCGGGGGGGTGGTTGGAAACACCATATATTTT.

The table lists this clonotype with a few counts. V and J are TRBV4-1 and TRBJ2-4; 9 positions match TRBD2. Looked up from germline, CDR1 is MGHRA and CDR2 is YSYEKL. V lost 3 bases to trimming and J lost 4 bases; unmatched junction nucleotides: 10. CDR3 size: 17 residues. In DNA form, the CDR3 reads TGCGCCAGCAGCCATCCGGGACTAGCCAAAGGGAAAAACATTCAGTACTTC. Translation: CASSHPGLAKGKNIQYF.